This T cell receptor beta chain came from a study of T cell changes during pregnancy in multiple sclerosis. Germline values: CDR1 LNHNV, CDR2 YYDKDF (reference sequence). V dropped 5 bases and J dropped 8; count of bases not matched to a gene: 15. This CDR3 contains 16 residues. Measured with immunoSEQ multiplex PCR; TCRdb has only the in-frame clones, and not every one. This sample has about 81,000 clones, with about 94% found just once. This sequence joins TRBV15 and TRBJ2-1; the match to TRBD1 covers 7 bases. The sequencing used peripheral blood, collected in the third trimester of pregnancy. This clonotype originated in a female donor with multiple sclerosis, enrolled in a pregnancy study. Written as DNA, the CDR3 is TGTGCCACCAGCGTCGCAGATGACGACAGGGTGGATGAGCAGTTCTTC. This translates into CATSVADDDRVDEQFF. The whole variable domain, filled in from reference TRBV15 and TRBJ2-1, reads DAMVIQNPRYQVTQFGKPVTLSCSQTLNHNVMYWYQQKSSQAPKLLFHYYDKDFNNEADTPDNFQSRRPNTSFCFLDIRSPGLGDTAMYLCATSVADDDRVDEQFFGPGTRLTVL.